The clone carrying this T cell receptor beta chain was seen at least ten times. Its antigen remains unknown. The sample belongs to a study of molecular identifiers for immune sequencing clone quantification. Generation of bulk TCR libraries relied on previously described methods and listed TCR primers. TCRdb called the PCR reads again in MiXCR, with one record for every CDR3 protein. In the table there are about 320,000 distinct CDR3 sequences, about a fifth of which are singletons. Study observations and caveats: Under 1% of molecules in naive cells, but over 97% of effector molecules, belonged to clones above 20 RNA copies.

The CDR3 runs to 15 residues. With V trimmed by 0 bases and J by 0 bases, 1 base remained unmatched. Germline V gene lookup returns CDR1 DFQATT and CDR2 SNEGSKA (reference sequence). The CD8+CD4-CCR7+CD45RA+ phenotype defined the sorted naive CD8 T cells. The chain combines TRBV20-1 with TRBJ2-2; 7 bases align to TRBD1. The clonotype comes from a human donor in good health. Some libraries in this study had Jurkat cell RNA spiked in. Sequenced: naive CD8+ T cells from blood, with Jurkat cell RNA spiked in. Subset denoted: FACS-sorted CD8+CD4-CCR7+CD45RA+ naive T cells. This CDR3 is CSARDGTANTGELFF. The CDR3 coding sequence is TGCAGTGCTAGAGATGGGACAGCGAACACCGGGGAGCTGTTTTTT.